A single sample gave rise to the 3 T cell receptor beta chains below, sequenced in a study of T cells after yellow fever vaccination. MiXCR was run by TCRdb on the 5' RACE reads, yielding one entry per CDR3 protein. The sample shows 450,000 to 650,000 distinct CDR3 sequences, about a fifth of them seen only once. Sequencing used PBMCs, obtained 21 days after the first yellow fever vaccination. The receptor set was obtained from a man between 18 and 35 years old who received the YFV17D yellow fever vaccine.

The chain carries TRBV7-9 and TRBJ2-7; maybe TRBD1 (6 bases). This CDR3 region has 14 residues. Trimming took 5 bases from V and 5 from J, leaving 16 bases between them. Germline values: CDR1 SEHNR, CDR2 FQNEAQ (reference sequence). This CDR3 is CASSDGNRVDEQYF. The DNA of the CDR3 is TGTGCCAGCAGCGACGGGAACAGGGTTGACGAGCAGTACTTC.

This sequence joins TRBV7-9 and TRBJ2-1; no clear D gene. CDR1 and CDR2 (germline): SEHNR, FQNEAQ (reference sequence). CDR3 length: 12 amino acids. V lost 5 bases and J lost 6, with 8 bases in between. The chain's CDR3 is CASSPVSNEQFF. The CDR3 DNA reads TGTGCCAGCAGCCCAGTTAGCAATGAGCAGTTCTTC.

The CDR3 DNA reads TGTGCCAGCAGTCCAACAGGGGGCGGTCAGCCCCAGCATTTT. This encodes CASSPTGGGQPQHF. J is TRBJ1-5 and V is TRBV12-3 or TRBV12-4, with 9 bases aligning to TRBD1. V gave up 5 bases and J gave up 6 bases; unmatched junction bases: 5. This CDR3 contains 14 residues.